The next 30 T cell receptor beta chains were all read from a single sample in a study of T-cell reconstitution after alpha-beta-depleted transplantation in children. Preparation of the TCRbeta library was carried out with unique molecular identifiers. TCRdb re-derived calls from the PCR reads in MiXCR, one entry per CDR3 protein. The top ten hold under 35% of the sample, which has around 450,000 distinct CDR3 sequences, 43% seen once. The input for sequencing was PBMCs, taken before TCRalphabeta/CD19-depleted stem cell transplant. Every receptor here comes from a girl aged 2-10 years with aplastic anemia, due to receive a stem cell transplant.

This clonotype came up many times. The gene calls are TRBV12-3 or TRBV12-4 and TRBJ1-1, with 8 bases that match TRBD1. V lost 5 bases and J lost 6; bases outside the gene matches: 8. This CDR3 comprises 14 residues. CDR3 region: CASSTTGEWPEAFF. CDR3 sequence (DNA): TGTGCCAGCAGTACGACAGGGGAATGGCCTGAAGCTTTCTTT.

The chain uses TRBV28 and TRBJ2-1, with TRBD2 as a possible D gene (7 bases). The V gene lost 6 bases and the J gene lost 4 bases, with 25 bases spanning the gap. This CDR3 has 18 amino acids. Germline-derived CDR1 and CDR2 are MDHEN and SYDVKM. The CDR3 sequence is CASRHIGGRVPGYNEQFF. For the CDR3, the DNA is TGTGCCAGCAGGCACATCGGGGGGCGCGTACCGGGATACAATGAGCAGTTCTTC.

This clonotype was seen repeatedly, ten times or more. This sequence joins TRBV6-5 and TRBJ2-3; 9 bases fit TRBD1. The CDR3 is made up of 17 amino acids. Germline CDR1 is MNHEY and CDR2 is SVGAGI. With V trimmed by 2 bases and J by 2 bases, 8 bases remained unmatched. The CDR3 loop is CASSYGPQGAFTDTQYF. In DNA, the CDR3 is TGTGCCAGCAGTTACGGCCCACAGGGGGCTTTCACAGATACGCAGTATTTT.

The V and J genes are TRBV28 and TRBJ2-7; 9 positions agree with TRBD1. This CDR3 contains 16 residues. Germline CDR1 and CDR2: MDHEN and SYDVKM. The junction had 7 bases not matched to a gene; V was cut back by 4 bases and J by 0 bases. The CDR3: CASSSPTGGSSYEQYF. CDR3 in DNA: TGTGCCAGCAGTTCCCCGACAGGGGGAAGCTCCTACGAGCAGTACTTC.

This clonotype was counted many times. The V call is TRBV7-2, the J call TRBJ2-1; D may be TRBD1 (7 bases). This CDR3 is built from 15 residues. The V end lost 5 bases, the J end lost 0 bases, and 11 bases lay between the germline ends. CDR1 is SGHTA, CDR2 FQGNSA, per germline. CDR3 nucleotides: TGTGCCAGCAGCCCCAGGGGGGTCTCCTACAATGAGCAGTTCTTC. Translating gives CASSPRGVSYNEQFF.

The chain combines TRBV5-1 with TRBJ2-7; 11 positions agree with TRBD2. The germline V gene has CDR1 SGHRS and CDR2 YFSETQ. The CDR3 totals 15 residues. Unmatched junction bases numbered 5, after V lost 3 bases and J lost 3 bases. The CDR3 coding sequence is TGCGCCAGCAGCTACGGGACTAGCGGAGACTACGAGCAGTACTTC. Translation: CASSYGTSGDYEQYF. The whole variable domain, remainder taken from reference TRBV5-1 and TRBJ2-7, is KAGVTQTPRYLIKTRGQQVTLSCSPISGHRSVSWYQQTPGQGLQFLFEYFSETQRNKGNFPGRFSGRQFSNSRSEMNVSTLELGDSALYLCASSYGTSGDYEQYFGPGTRLTVT.

The chain uses TRBV5-6 and TRBJ2-7; 9 bases agree with TRBD1. This CDR3 region has 13 residues. With V trimmed by 9 bases and J by 6 bases, 10 bases remained unmatched. Germline V gene sequence: CDR1 SGHDT, CDR2 YYEEEE. The CDR3 here is CATLDRGAGEQYF. The DNA of the CDR3 is TGTGCCACCCTGGACAGGGGCGCGGGCGAGCAGTACTTC.

This chain connects TRBV28 to TRBJ2-1; TRBD2 matches 7 bases. The length of the CDR3 is 15 residues. Looked up from germline, CDR1 is MDHEN and CDR2 is SYDVKM. The ends lost 8 bases at V and 7 bases at J; junction bases unmatched: 14. CDR3 nucleotides: TGTGCCAGCTGGTCTACTAGCGTAGGGGCTAATGAGCAGTTCTTC. The encoded protein is CASWSTSVGANEQFF.

This clonotype occurred once. One base away lies a much larger clone, so this may be a sequencing read error. This sequence joins TRBV12-3 or TRBV12-4 and TRBJ2-5; TRBD2 agrees at 7 bases. Trimming took 2 bases from V and 2 from J; bases not matched to a gene: 8. CDR3 length equals 16 residues. DNA of the CDR3: TGTGCCAGCAGTTTATGTGGGGCGGGAGATCAAGAGACCCAGTACTTC. This encodes CASSLCGAGDQETQYF.

This clonotype was found a few times. The chain carries TRBV29-1 and TRBJ1-1, with 7 positions matching TRBD1. The CDR3 runs 13 residues. In germline, CDR1 is SQVTM, CDR2 ANQGSEA. The junction had 8 bases not matched to a gene; V was cut back by 7 bases and J by 3 bases. CDR3 protein: CSGQGGVYTEAFF. DNA for the CDR3: TGCAGCGGTCAGGGGGGGGTCTACACTGAAGCTTTCTTT.

The chain carries TRBV9 and TRBJ2-5; D gene ambiguous. Germline V gene sequence: CDR1 SGDLS, CDR2 YYNGEE. This CDR3 is 14 amino acids long. The V end was cut by 0 bases, the J end by 1 base, with 7 bases between. CDR3 nucleotide sequence: TGTGCCAGCAGCGTAGCTACCACCCAAGAGACCCAGTACTTC. This encodes CASSVATTQETQYF.

The rearrangement uses TRBV4-1 and TRBJ2-1; D gene ambiguous. This CDR3 contains 16 residues. Germline CDR1 MGHRA, CDR2 YSYEKL. V shed 0 bases and J shed 4 bases, with 13 bases lying between them. The CDR3 loop is CASSQDSPVGYNEQFF. CDR3 sequence (DNA): TGCGCCAGCAGCCAAGATAGTCCGGTGGGTTACAATGAGCAGTTCTTC.

The chain employs TRBV20-1 and TRBJ2-7, with D tentatively TRBD2 (6 bases). This CDR3 is built from 16 residues. Germline lookup yields CDR1 DFQATT and CDR2 SNEGSKA (reference sequence). Trimming cost V 3 bases and J 0 bases, with 18 bases left between them. The CDR3 coding sequence is TGCAGTGCTAGTGTAGGAGGGGCTTTAAGCTCCTACGAGCAGTACTTC. Translating it yields CSASVGGALSSYEQYF.

This chain links TRBV5-1 with TRBJ1-1; D uncertain. Trimming stripped 4 bases from V and 3 bases from J, with 13 bases between. CDR1 and CDR2 (germline): SGHRS, YFSETQ. The CDR3 loop spans 14 amino acids. CDR3 loop: CASSARAPDTEAFF. The CDR3 nucleotides are TGCGCCAGCAGCGCGCGGGCCCCCGACACTGAAGCTTTCTTT.

This clonotype was seen a few times. The CDR3 DNA sequence: TGCAGTGCTAGAGTTGGAGGAGCAGATACGCAGTATTTT. It is translated as CSARVGGADTQYF. The chain links TRBV20-1 to TRBJ2-3, with a tentative D call TRBD2 (5 bases). CDR1 DFQATT and CDR2 SNEGSKA come from the germline V gene (reference sequence). The length of the CDR3 is 13 residues. With 1 base removed from V and 4 bases from J, the gap between germline ends came to 9 bases.

The table lists this clonotype with a few counts. The chain has TRBV6-2 or TRBV6-3 and TRBJ1-2; 7 positions match TRBD1. V trimming: 1 base; J trimming: 6 bases; junction bases outside the gene matches: 5. This CDR3 has 14 residues. Per germline, CDR1 MNHEY and CDR2 SVGEGT. CDR3 DNA sequence: TGTGCCAGCAGTTACTGGTCGCAGGGGGATGGCTACACCTTC. Translating gives CASSYWSQGDGYTF.

This clonotype was detected only a few times. The chain joins TRBV6-1 to TRBJ1-2, with 11 bases lining up with TRBD1. V was clipped by 2 bases and J by 2 bases; unmatched bases: 7. CDR3 length: 17 residues. Germline CDR1 and CDR2: MNHNS and SASEGT. The CDR3 DNA is TGTGCCAGCAGTGAACCGGACAGGGGGCCAGTAAACTATGGCTACACCTTC. The encoded protein is CASSEPDRGPVNYGYTF.

The V and J genes are TRBV5-1 and TRBJ2-7; tentatively, D is TRBD1 or TRBD2 (5 bases each). The germline V gene has CDR1 SGHRS and CDR2 YFSETQ. The CDR3 loop spans 14 amino acids. The V end was cut by 3 bases, the J end by 3 bases, with 13 bases between. DNA of the CDR3: TGCGCCAGCAGCTCTACCGGGACCGTCTACGAGCAGTACTTC. Amino acids: CASSSTGTVYEQYF.

The J gene is TRBJ1-2, the V gene TRBV6-2 or TRBV6-3; 7 bases are shared with TRBD1. V lost 2 bases and J lost 4; bases outside the gene matches: 4. Germline CDR1 MNHEY, CDR2 SVGEGT. This CDR3 is 14 amino acids long. This CDR3 is CASSYVGQSYGYTF. The CDR3 DNA sequence: TGTGCCAGCAGTTACGTGGGACAGTCCTATGGCTACACCTTC.

The chain is built from TRBV7-9 and TRBJ2-1; D is possibly TRBD1 (6 bases). Germline V gene lookup returns CDR1 SEHNR and CDR2 FQNEAQ (reference sequence). V shed 5 bases and J shed 2 bases, with 19 bases lying between them. This CDR3 is 17 amino acids long. CDR3 residues: CASSNPLQGATYNEQFF. In DNA form, the CDR3 reads TGTGCCAGCAGCAATCCCCTACAGGGAGCAACCTACAATGAGCAGTTCTTC.

CDR3 protein: CASSRAELTDTQYF. The CDR3 region has the DNA TGCGCCAGCAGTCGGGCGGAACTCACAGATACGCAGTATTTT. V gene TRBV5-1 combines with J gene TRBJ2-3; D is unresolved. This CDR3 is 14 amino acids long. The V gene's germline CDR1 is SGHRS and CDR2 YFSETQ. Trimming took off 5 bases at V and 2 bases at J, with 12 bases between the two ends.

This chain links TRBV10-2 with TRBJ2-5; 11 nucleotides agree with TRBD1. Germline CDR1 is WSHSY and CDR2 is SAAADI. The CDR3 contains 15 residues. The J segment lost 5 bases and the V segment lost 5 bases, leaving 7 bases of the junction unmatched. The CDR3 here is CASSIGQGAWETQYF. In nucleotides, the CDR3 is TGCGCCAGCAGTATAGGACAGGGGGCTTGGGAGACCCAGTACTTC.

The sample holds many counts of this clonotype. This rearrangement joins TRBV5-1 to TRBJ2-2; 11 nucleotides agree with TRBD2. The germline V gene encodes CDR1 SGHRS and CDR2 YFSETQ. The length of the CDR3 is 18 residues. The V segment lost 3 bases and the J segment 3 bases; nucleotides outside the gene matches: 10. Written as DNA, the CDR3 is TGCGCCAGCAGCTCCCGTCTCAGACTAGCGGGATACACCGGGGAGCTGTTTTTT. It translates to CASSSRLRLAGYTGELFF.

The chain links TRBV6-1 to TRBJ2-5; the match to TRBD1 covers 9 bases. With V trimmed by 6 bases and J by 3 bases, 2 bases remained unmatched. The germline CDR1 and CDR2 sequences are MNHNS and SASEGT. The CDR3 sequence is 13 residues long. The DNA for the CDR3 is TGTGCCAGCAGGACAGGGGGAAAAGAGACCCAGTACTTC. Translated, it gives CASRTGGKETQYF.

Concerning this clonotype itself: Since a much larger clone is just one base distant, this may be a read error. The rearrangement joins TRBV7-2 to TRBJ2-7; the match to TRBD2 covers 11 bases. Trimming removed 4 bases from V and 1 base from J; junction bases left unmatched: 3. CDR3 length equals 15 residues. The germline V gene has CDR1 SGHTA and CDR2 FQGNSA. The CDR3 region is CASSSTSGGSYEQYF. CDR3 nucleotides: TGTGCCAGCAGCTCCACTAGCGGGGGATCCTACGAGCAGTACTTC.

This clonotype was counted many times. The chain uses TRBV7-2 and TRBJ2-1, with a tentative D call TRBD2 (5 bases). This CDR3 contains 14 residues. Trimming removed 4 bases at V and 3 bases at J, with 10 bases between. Germline V lookup: CDR1 SGHTA, CDR2 FQGNSA. CDR3 bases: TGTGCCAGCAGCTATCAAGCGGTCTACAATGAGCAGTTCTTC. Protein product: CASSYQAVYNEQFF.

At least ten counts were recorded for this clonotype. The chain joins TRBV20-1 to TRBJ2-3, with D maybe TRBD2 (7 bases). V lost 0 bases and J 2 bases, leaving 18 bases between the germline ends. There are 17 residues in the CDR3. Germline CDR1 is DFQATT and CDR2 is SNEGSKA (reference sequence). The CDR3 loop reads CSAREWGRGGTTDTQYF. As DNA, the CDR3 is TGCAGTGCTAGAGAGTGGGGGAGGGGGGGAACCACAGATACGCAGTATTTT.

This clonotype was seen only a few times. The chain employs TRBV5-1 and TRBJ2-1; D is undetermined. This CDR3 is built from 13 residues. Germline V CDR1 and CDR2: SGHRS, YFSETQ. Between the trimmed V and J ends, which lost 1 base and 5 bases, there was a span of 7 bases. The DNA of the CDR3 is TGCGCCAGCAGCTTGCGACCGAACAATGAGCAGTTCTTC. This translates into CASSLRPNNEQFF.

This sequence joins TRBV7-2 and TRBJ1-3, with D possibly matching TRBD1 (5 bases). In germline, CDR1 is SGHTA, CDR2 FQGNSA. V was pared by 1 base and J by 4 bases, with 17 bases between. The CDR3 covers 17 residues. The CDR3 DNA reads TGTGCCAGCAGCTTAGTAAGGGCAGGGTCCATCGGAAACACCATATATTTT. It yields the protein CASSLVRAGSIGNTIYF.

This clonotype was counted a few times. V and J are TRBV5-1 and TRBJ2-2; no reliable D call. The germline V and J ends were trimmed by 6 bases and 6 bases, with 3 bases remaining between them. Germline values: CDR1 SGHRS, CDR2 YFSETQ. CDR3 length: 10 residues. This CDR3 is CASIAGELFF. Written as DNA, the CDR3 is TGCGCCAGCATTGCCGGGGAGCTGTTTTTT. The full variable domain, completed using reference TRBV5-1 and TRBJ2-2, is KAGVTQTPRYLIKTRGQQVTLSCSPISGHRSVSWYQQTPGQGLQFLFEYFSETQRNKGNFPGRFSGRQFSNSRSEMNVSTLELGDSALYLCASIAGELFFGEGSRLTVL.